This TCR beta chain was identified in a study of blood T cell repertoires in COVID-19. In the study overall: Specimens from acute and convalescent COVID-19 originated in the United States, Italy and Spain.

The data were produced by immunoSEQ multiplex PCR, yet TCRdb's version contains in-frame clones alone and is incomplete. The sample consists of approximately 380,000 clones, around 90% of them appearing once. Trimming removed 1 base at V and 5 bases at J, with 12 bases between. The CDR3 extends over 14 amino acids. Germline V CDR1 and CDR2: LGHNA, YSLEER. Material for sequencing was PBMCs or T cells enriched from blood (not recorded which). The sequence was collected from a woman younger than 30 who had recovered from COVID-19. The J gene is TRBJ2-7, the V gene TRBV4-3; possibly TRBD1 for D (5 bases). CDR3 residues: CASSQVTRGHEQYF. CDR3 bases: TGCGCCAGCAGCCAAGTAACAAGGGGCCACGAGCAGTACTTC.